Presented here are 12 T cell receptor beta chains from one specimen sequenced in a study of shared clonotypes between healthy human individuals. Measured with immunoSEQ multiplex PCR; TCRdb has only the in-frame clones, and not every one. The sample lists approximately 740,000 clones; almost 95% were seen once. Terminally differentiated effector memory CD45RA+ cells were excluded by CCR7 positive selection of CD45RO-negative cells. The sample consisted of naive CD8+ T cells sorted from blood. The receptor set was obtained from a man aged 30-40 years in good health.

The rearrangement links TRBV25-1 to TRBJ2-2, with D perhaps TRBD2 (6 bases). The V gene's germline CDR1 is MGHDK and CDR2 SYGVNS. V was cut by 6 bases and J by 1 base, with 15 bases left in between. The CDR3 is 16 amino acids. The CDR3 spells CASSLFGGENTGELFF. The DNA of the CDR3 is TGTGCCAGCAGCCTCTTCGGAGGGGAGAACACCGGGGAGCTGTTTTTT.

The J gene is TRBJ1-1, the V gene TRBV27; D not resolved. The CDR3 runs 14 residues. V lost 2 bases, J lost 7 bases, and 14 bases lay in between. Germline CDR1 reads MNHEY; CDR2 reads SMNVEV (reference sequence). The CDR3 reads CASSLTPILGEAFF. The CDR3 DNA reads TGTGCCAGCAGTTTAACACCGATTCTCGGTGAAGCTTTCTTT.

The chain employs TRBV25-1 and TRBJ2-3; maybe TRBD2 (6 bases). The CDR3 runs to 16 residues. V was pared by 3 bases and J by 8 bases, with 21 bases between. CDR1 is MGHDK and CDR2 is SYGVNS in the germline V gene. CDR3 sequence (DNA): TGTGCCAGCAGTGACCCCGGGGGATACCCCGCAGGTACGCAGTATTTT. Protein: CASSDPGGYPAGTQYF.

On this clone itself: Other DNA sequences from this sample encode an identical CDR3 as well. This rearrangement joins TRBV9 to TRBJ2-1; 10 bases match TRBD2. Germline lookup yields CDR1 SGDLS and CDR2 YYNGEE. This CDR3 is built from 15 residues. V was clipped by 2 bases and J by 4 bases; unmatched bases: 3. CDR3 DNA: TGTGCCAGCAGCGTCGGACTAGCGGATTACAATGAGCAGTTCTTC. Its translation is CASSVGLADYNEQFF.

This chain uses TRBV20-1 with TRBJ1-2; D is uncertain. V lost 3 bases to trimming and J lost 2 bases, with 4 bases between them. The germline CDR1 and CDR2 sequences are DFQATT and SNEGSKA (reference sequence). CDR3 length equals 11 residues. CDR3 loop: CSARDNYGYTF. DNA for the CDR3: TGCAGTGCTAGGGACAACTATGGCTACACCTTC.

This sequence joins TRBV28 and TRBJ2-1; TRBD2 matches 10 bases. Unmatched junction bases numbered 12, after V lost 6 bases and J lost 7 bases. Looked up from germline, CDR1 is MDHEN and CDR2 is SYDVKM. The CDR3 runs 16 residues. CDR3 amino acids: CASRDLAGGSGNEQFF. CDR3 DNA: TGTGCCAGCAGGGATTTAGCGGGAGGTTCGGGTAATGAGCAGTTCTTC.

The rearrangement uses TRBV28 and TRBJ1-4, with D unclear. This CDR3 is 16 amino acids long. Looked up from germline, CDR1 is MDHEN and CDR2 is SYDVKM. V was trimmed by 5 bases and J by 0 bases, leaving 13 bases between them. The CDR3 spells CASSPPDGATNEKLFF. The CDR3 nucleotides are TGTGCCAGCAGTCCTCCTGACGGTGCAACTAATGAAAAACTGTTTTTT.

This chain uses TRBV30 with TRBJ2-1, with 14 bases matching TRBD2. This CDR3 is 20 amino acids long. Per the germline V gene, CDR1 is GTSNPN and CDR2 is SVGIG (reference sequence). Germline trimming cut 0 bases from V and 9 bases from J; bases unmatched to any gene: 19. The CDR3 reads CAWSVHQTQTSGRAYGEQFF. In DNA, the CDR3 is TGTGCCTGGAGTGTACACCAGACGCAGACTAGCGGGAGGGCCTATGGTGAGCAGTTCTTC.

The CDR3 sequence is CASSLALGASYNEQFF. Here the CDR3 DNA reads TGTGCCAGCAGCCTCGCTTTGGGGGCGTCCTACAATGAGCAGTTCTTC. V usage is TRBV11-2 and J usage is TRBJ2-1; D is perhaps TRBD1 (6 bases). The CDR3 sequence is 16 residues long. With 5 bases removed from V and 1 base from J, the gap between germline ends came to 15 bases. Germline V gene data show CDR1 as SGHAT and CDR2 as FQNNGV.

This clone was observed once. The sample holds other DNA sequences that translate to the same CDR3. The V call is TRBV7-6, the J call TRBJ2-3; D is unresolved. This CDR3 is built from 14 residues. Germline lookup yields CDR1 SGHVS and CDR2 FNYEAQ. V gave up 2 bases and J gave up 0 bases, with 6 bases separating them. This CDR3 reads CASSLLGSTDTQYF. Written as DNA, the CDR3 is TGTGCCAGCAGCTTACTTGGGAGCACAGATACGCAGTATTTT. The variable domain in full, with the rest retrieved from reference TRBV7-6 and TRBJ2-3, is GAGVSQSPRYKVTKRGQDVALRCDPISGHVSLYWYRQALGQGPEFLTYFNYEAQQDKSGLPNDRFSAERPEGSISTLTIQRTEQRDSAMYRCASSLLGSTDTQYFGPGTRLTVL.

The chain is built from TRBV4-3 and TRBJ2-1; D not resolved. V was shortened by 3 bases and J by 4 bases, with 10 bases between the two germline ends. CDR1 is LGHNA, CDR2 YSLEER, per germline. CDR3 length equals 14 residues. The CDR3 nucleotides read TGCGCCAGCAGCCAGGGCGCTACGTACAATGAGCAGTTCTTC. Translated: CASSQGATYNEQFF.

This chain uses TRBV7-9 with TRBJ2-1; 9 bases match TRBD1. V lost 5 bases and J lost 8; bases outside the gene matches: 13. Germline CDR1 reads SEHNR; CDR2 reads FQNEAQ (reference sequence). CDR3 length equals 16 residues. The CDR3 region is CASSPGEGQGFDEQFF. In nucleotides, the CDR3 is TGTGCCAGCAGCCCAGGTGAGGGACAGGGTTTTGATGAGCAGTTCTTC.